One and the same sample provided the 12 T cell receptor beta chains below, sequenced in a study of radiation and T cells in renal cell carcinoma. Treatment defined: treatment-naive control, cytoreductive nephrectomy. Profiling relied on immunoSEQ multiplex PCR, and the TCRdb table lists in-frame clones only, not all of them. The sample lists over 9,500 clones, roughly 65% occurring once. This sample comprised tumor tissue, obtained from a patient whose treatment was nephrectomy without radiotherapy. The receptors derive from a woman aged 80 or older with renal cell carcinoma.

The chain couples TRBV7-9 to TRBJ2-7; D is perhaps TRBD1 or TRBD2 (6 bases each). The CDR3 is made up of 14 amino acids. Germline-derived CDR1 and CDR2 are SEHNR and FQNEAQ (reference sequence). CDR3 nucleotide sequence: TGTGCCAGCAGCCCCAAACAGGGACTGATCCCCCCACCAGTC. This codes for CASSPKQGLIPPPV.

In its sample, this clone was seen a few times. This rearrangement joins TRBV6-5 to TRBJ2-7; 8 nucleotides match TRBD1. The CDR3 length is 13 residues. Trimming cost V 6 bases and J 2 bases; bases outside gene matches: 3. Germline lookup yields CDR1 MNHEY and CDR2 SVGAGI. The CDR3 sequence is CASRRTGTYEQYF. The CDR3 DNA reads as TGTGCCAGCAGGCGGACAGGGACCTACGAGCAGTACTTC.

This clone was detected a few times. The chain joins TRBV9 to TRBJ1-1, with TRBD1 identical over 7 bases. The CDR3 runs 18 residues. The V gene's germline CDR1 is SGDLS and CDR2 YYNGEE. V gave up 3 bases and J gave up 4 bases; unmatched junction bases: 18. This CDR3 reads CASSGTQKTGDVRTEAFF. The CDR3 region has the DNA TGTGCCAGCAGCGGAACCCAAAAAACAGGGGACGTTCGCACTGAAGCTTTCTTT.

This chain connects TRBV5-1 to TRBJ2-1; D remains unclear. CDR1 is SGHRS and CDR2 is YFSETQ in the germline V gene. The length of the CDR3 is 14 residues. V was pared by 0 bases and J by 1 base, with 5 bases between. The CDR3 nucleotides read TGCGCCAGCAGCTTGGGGACGTCCTACAATGAGCAGTTCTTC. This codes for CASSLGTSYNEQFF.

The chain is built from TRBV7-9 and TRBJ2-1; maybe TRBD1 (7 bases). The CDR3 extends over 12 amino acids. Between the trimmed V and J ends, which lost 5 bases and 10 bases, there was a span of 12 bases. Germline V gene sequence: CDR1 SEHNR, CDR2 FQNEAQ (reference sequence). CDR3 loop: CASSPGGGEQFF. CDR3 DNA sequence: TGTGCCAGCAGCCCAGGAGGGGGCGAGCAGTTCTTC.

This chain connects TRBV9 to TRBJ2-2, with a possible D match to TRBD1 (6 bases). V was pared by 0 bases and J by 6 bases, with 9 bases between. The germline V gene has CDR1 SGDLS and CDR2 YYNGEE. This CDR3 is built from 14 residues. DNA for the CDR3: TGTGCCAGCAGCGTAGTGGGGGCCCCCGGGGAGCTGTTTTTT. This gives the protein CASSVVGAPGELFF. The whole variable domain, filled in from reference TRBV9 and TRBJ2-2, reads DSGVTQTPKHLITATGQRVTLRCSPRSGDLSVYWYQQSLDQGLQFLIQYYNGEERAKGNILERFSAQQFPDLHSELNLSSLELGDSALYFCASSVVGAPGELFFGEGSRLTVL.

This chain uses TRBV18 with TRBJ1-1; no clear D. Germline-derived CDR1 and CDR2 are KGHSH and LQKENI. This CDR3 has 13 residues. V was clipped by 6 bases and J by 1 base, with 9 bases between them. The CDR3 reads CASSPVENTEAFF. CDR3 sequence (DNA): TGTGCCAGCTCCCCCGTGGAGAACACTGAAGCTTTCTTT.

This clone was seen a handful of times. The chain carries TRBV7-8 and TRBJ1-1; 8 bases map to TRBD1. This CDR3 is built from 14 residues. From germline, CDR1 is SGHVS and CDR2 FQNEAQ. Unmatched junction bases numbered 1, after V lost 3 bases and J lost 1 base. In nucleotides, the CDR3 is TGTGCCAGCAGCTTTGACAGGGGGAACACTGAAGCTTTCTTT. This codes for CASSFDRGNTEAFF. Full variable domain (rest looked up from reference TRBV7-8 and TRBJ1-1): GAGVSQSPRYKVAKRGQDVALRCDPISGHVSLFWYQQALGQGPEFLTYFQNEAQLDKSGLPSDRFFAERPEGSVSTLKIQRTQQEDSAVYLCASSFDRGNTEAFFGQGTRLTVV.

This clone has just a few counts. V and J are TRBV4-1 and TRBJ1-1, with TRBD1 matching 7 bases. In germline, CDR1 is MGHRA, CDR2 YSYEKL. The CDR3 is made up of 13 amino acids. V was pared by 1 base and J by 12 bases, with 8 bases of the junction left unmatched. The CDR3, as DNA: TGCGCCAGCAGCCAAGTGTACGACAGGGTATCTTTCTTT. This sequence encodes CASSQVYDRVSFF.

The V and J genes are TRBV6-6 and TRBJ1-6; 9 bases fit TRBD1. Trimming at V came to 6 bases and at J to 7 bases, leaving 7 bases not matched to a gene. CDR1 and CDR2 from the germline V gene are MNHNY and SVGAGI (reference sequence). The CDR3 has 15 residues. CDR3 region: CASRYGDRDNSPLHF. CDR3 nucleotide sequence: TGTGCCAGCAGGTACGGGGACAGGGACAATTCACCCCTCCACTTT.

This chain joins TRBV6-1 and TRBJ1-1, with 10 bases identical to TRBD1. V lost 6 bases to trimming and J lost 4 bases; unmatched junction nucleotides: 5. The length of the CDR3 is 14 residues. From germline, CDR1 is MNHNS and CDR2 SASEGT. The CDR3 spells CASRDRGRGTEAFF. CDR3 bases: TGTGCCAGCAGAGACAGGGGGCGAGGCACTGAAGCTTTCTTT.

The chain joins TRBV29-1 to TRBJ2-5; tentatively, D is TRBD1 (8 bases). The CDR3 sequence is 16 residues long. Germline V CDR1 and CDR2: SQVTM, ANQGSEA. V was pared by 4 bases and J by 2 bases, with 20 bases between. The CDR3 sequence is CSVVWWTGRVQETQYF. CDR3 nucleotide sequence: TGCAGCGTTGTGTGGTGGACAGGGAGGGTTCAAGAGACCCAGTACTTC.